Listed below are T cell receptor beta chains from one sample, sequenced in a study of cytomegalovirus exposure and HLA in healthy donors. Produced via immunoSEQ multiplex PCR; TCRdb's table is partial and in-frame only. The table has fewer than 150,000 clones, roughly 73% seen once. The sequencing sample was made of PBMCs. Receptors originate from a human donor in good health. Both conserved end residues are part of each CDR3. A D gene is named only where the DNA matches it firmly. Size is omitted from some rows. Given values are once, few, many or a class for expanded clones.

v_call	d_call	clone_size	j_call	cdr3_aa	cdr3_nt
TRBV6-1	NA	NA	TRBJ1-2	CASSVGRIYGYTF	TGTGCCAGCAGTGTTGGCCGAATCTATGGCTACACCTTC
TRBV6-1	TRBD1	NA	TRBJ2-4	CASSEWATGTPLNIQYF	TGTGCCAGCAGTGAATGGGCGACAGGGACCCCTCTGAACATTCAGTACTTC
TRBV6-1	NA	few	TRBJ1-1	CASSSEGNTEAFF	TGTGCCAGCAGTTCGGAGGGGAACACTGAAGCTTTCTTT
TRBV11-2	NA	NA	TRBJ1-2	CASSLKGSGYGYTF	TGTGCCAGCAGCTTAAAGGGATCGGGGTATGGCTACACCTTC
TRBV29-1	TRBD1	few	TRBJ1-2	CSVGQGSYGYTF	TGCAGCGTTGGACAGGGGAGCTATGGCTACACCTTC
TRBV7-2	NA	NA	TRBJ2-1	CASSLAAGSSYNEQFF	TGTGCCAGCAGCTTAGCGGCAGGCAGCTCCTACAATGAGCAGTTCTTC
TRBV29-1	TRBD1	NA	TRBJ1-4	CSVRTGIEKLFF	TGCAGCGTGAGGACAGGGATCGAAAAACTGTTTTTT
TRBV30	TRBD1	few	TRBJ1-6	CAWSLNPATGTSPLHF	TGTGCCTGGAGTCTCAACCCGGCGACAGGGACTTCACCCCTCCACTTT
TRBV29-1	NA	NA	TRBJ2-4	CSVEWGDSAKNIQYF	TGCAGCGTTGAATGGGGGGATTCGGCCAAAAACATTCAGTACTTC
TRBV6-1	NA	NA	TRBJ2-7	CASSPSDHEQYF	TGTGCCAGCAGCCCGAGCGACCACGAGCAGTACTTC
TRBV10-1	TRBD2	NA	TRBJ2-3	CASRAGVTDTQYF	TGCGCCAGCCGCGCGGGGGTAACAGATACGCAGTATTTT
TRBV7-3	NA	NA	TRBJ2-5	CASSRSRGEETQYF	TGTGCCAGCAGCCGATCCAGGGGAGAAGAGACCCAGTACTTC
TRBV4-1	NA	NA	TRBJ2-2	CASSQQGRGTGELFF	TGCGCCAGCAGCCAGCAAGGCAGGGGCACCGGGGAGCTGTTTTTT
TRBV9	NA	NA	TRBJ1-4	CASSEGGGNEKLFF	TGTGCCAGCAGCGAGGGGGGAGGGAATGAAAAACTGTTTTTT
TRBV29-1	TRBD2	NA	TRBJ2-1	CSVVGLAANNEQFF	TGCAGCGTTGTCGGACTAGCGGCCAACAATGAGCAGTTCTTC
TRBV5-1	TRBD2	NA	TRBJ2-7	CASSLGLAGGSEQYF	TGCGCCAGCAGCTTGGGACTAGCGGGAGGATCCGAGCAGTACTTC
TRBV27	NA	few	TRBJ1-1	CASSMQQGANTEAFF	TGTGCCAGCAGTATGCAACAGGGAGCAAACACTGAAGCTTTCTTT
TRBV4-1	TRBD1	few	TRBJ2-6	CASSTQTGSGANVLTF	TGCGCCAGCAGCACTCAGACAGGGTCCGGGGCCAACGTCCTGACTTTC
TRBV15	TRBD1	NA	TRBJ1-4	CATSSGRGPNEKLFF	TGTGCCACCAGCAGCGGCAGGGGGCCTAATGAAAAACTGTTTTTT
TRBV29-1	TRBD1	NA	TRBJ2-3	CSAERRLVTGSGSKDTQYF	TGCAGCGCCGAGCGGAGGCTGGTGACAGGGTCTGGGTCAAAAGATACGCAGTATTTT
TRBV5-6	NA	once	TRBJ2-7	CASEGLSRSYEQYF	TGTGCCAGCGAAGGACTATCCCGCTCCTACGAGCAGTACTTC
TRBV11-2	NA	few	TRBJ2-7	CASSFGGDSYEQYF	TGTGCCAGCAGCTTCGGAGGCGACTCCTACGAGCAGTACTTC
TRBV29-1	NA	NA	TRBJ2-1	CSVEARLNEQFF	TGCAGCGTTGAAGCTAGGTTGAATGAGCAGTTCTTC
TRBV11-3	TRBD1	NA	TRBJ2-5	CASSPGTGGLETQYF	TGTGCCAGCAGCCCCGGGACAGGGGGCTTAGAGACCCAGTACTTC
TRBV7-9	TRBD1	few	TRBJ2-3	CASSNRDRRTDTQYF	TGTGCCAGCAGCAACCGGGACAGGCGCACAGATACGCAGTATTTT
TRBV27	NA	NA	TRBJ2-6	CASSVRSPSLSGANVLTF	TGTGCCAGCAGCGTAAGGAGCCCTTCCCTCTCTGGGGCCAACGTCCTGACTTTC
TRBV5-1	TRBD2	NA	TRBJ2-7	CASSLGTSGYEQYF	TGCGCCAGCAGCTTGGGGACTAGCGGTTACGAGCAGTACTTC
TRBV6-1	NA	NA	TRBJ2-7	CASSRVSGLYEQYF	TGTGCCAGCAGCCGGGTGTCGGGACTGTACGAGCAGTACTTC